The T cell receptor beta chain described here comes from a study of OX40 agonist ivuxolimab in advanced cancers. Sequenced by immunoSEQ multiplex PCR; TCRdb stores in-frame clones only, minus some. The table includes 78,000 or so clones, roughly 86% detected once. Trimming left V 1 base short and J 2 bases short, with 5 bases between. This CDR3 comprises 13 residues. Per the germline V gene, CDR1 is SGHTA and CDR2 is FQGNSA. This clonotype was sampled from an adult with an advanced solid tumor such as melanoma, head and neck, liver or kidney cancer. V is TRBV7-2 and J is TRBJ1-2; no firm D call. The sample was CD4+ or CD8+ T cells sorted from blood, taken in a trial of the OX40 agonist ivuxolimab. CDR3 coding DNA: TGTGCCAGCAGCTTAGAGGTGAACTATGGCTACACCTTC. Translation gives CASSLEVNYGYTF.